These 21 T cell receptor beta chains originate from one sample sequenced in a study of T cells after yellow fever vaccination (dated by TCRdb to about 2019). The sample's treatment or condition label is to be understood as: live attenuated yellow fever vaccine strain. Library preparation employed 5' RACE. The reads were generated on an Illumina NovaSeq 6000. TCRdb trimmed public reads at Q25 via fastp, called clones via MiXCR and kept in-frame beta chains. Merged by CDR3 protein, the rows form single entries marked with the most common genes and DNA. This sample lists 200,000 to 250,000 distinct CDR3 sequences; around 3.1% were detected once. 3.2% of the sample goes to the ten largest clones. The sequencing here drew on CD4+ T cells sorted from PBMCs, taken 10 days after the yellow fever booster vaccination. The source of these receptors is a man between 18 and 35 years old who received the YFV17D yellow fever vaccine.

This clonotype was found a few times. V usage is TRBV7-7 and J usage is TRBJ1-3, with unresolved D. Trimming pared 4 bases from V and 8 bases from J, leaving 12 bases between. The CDR3 is made up of 13 amino acids. Germline V CDR1 and CDR2: SSHAT, FNYEAQ (reference sequence). The CDR3 sequence: CASSYRRGDTIYF. The DNA for the CDR3 is TGTGCCAGCAGCTATAGACGCGGTGACACCATATATTTT.

This clonotype was recorded many times. V is TRBV5-4 and J is TRBJ2-1; D unresolved. The V and J ends lost 3 bases and 3 bases respectively, with 7 bases between them. Germline loops: CDR1 SGHNT, CDR2 YYREEE (reference sequence). This CDR3 region has 13 residues. CDR3 in amino acids: CASSSYDYNEQFF. CDR3 in DNA: TGTGCCAGCAGCTCATACGACTACAATGAGCAGTTCTTC.

The chain links TRBV5-1 to TRBJ2-2, with no clear D. The germline CDR1 and CDR2 sequences are SGHRS and YFSETQ. There are 14 residues in the CDR3. Trimming took 4 bases from V and 0 from J, leaving 7 bases between them. This CDR3 reads CASSTATNTGELFF. CDR3 nucleotide sequence: TGCGCCAGCAGCACAGCTACGAACACCGGGGAGCTGTTTTTT. Variable domain in full (rest from reference TRBV5-1 and TRBJ2-2): KAGVTQTPRYLIKTRGQQVTLSCSPISGHRSVSWYQQTPGQGLQFLFEYFSETQRNKGNFPGRFSGRQFSNSRSEMNVSTLELGDSALYLCASSTATNTGELFFGEGSRLTVL.

The chain carries TRBV3-1 and TRBJ1-3, with D possibly being TRBD1 (6 bases). The CDR3 is 13 amino acids. Germline V gene sequence: CDR1 LGHDT, CDR2 YNNKEL (reference sequence). V dropped 8 bases and J dropped 1 base, with 9 bases sitting between them. The chain's CDR3 is CASGGASGNTIYF. CDR3 bases: TGTGCCAGCGGGGGGGCATCTGGAAACACCATATATTTT.

This clonotype was seen repeatedly, ten times or more. The chain has TRBV7-9 and TRBJ1-1; TRBD1 might be the D (6 bases). The CDR3 runs to 14 residues. V lost 3 bases, J lost 5 bases, and 13 bases lay in between. Germline V gene data show CDR1 as SEHNR and CDR2 as FQNEAQ (reference sequence). CDR3 region: CASSFNRDWTEAFF. The CDR3 nucleotides are TGTGCCAGCAGCTTTAACAGGGATTGGACTGAAGCTTTCTTT.

This chain uses TRBV7-2 with TRBJ2-7; no definite D call. The CDR3 runs 15 residues. With 4 bases removed from V and 5 bases from J, the gap between germline ends came to 18 bases. Germline assignment: CDR1 SGHTA and CDR2 FQGNSA. CDR3 loop: CASSSSPTRFNEQYF. CDR3 in DNA: TGTGCCAGCAGCTCAAGTCCCACCAGGTTCAACGAGCAGTACTTC.

This clonotype was counted at least ten times. V gene TRBV7-2 combines with J gene TRBJ2-1, with 11 bases identical to TRBD1. This CDR3 is 14 amino acids long. Germline-derived CDR1 and CDR2 are SGHTA and FQGNSA. J was trimmed by 9 bases and V by 10 bases; bases with no gene match: 11. The CDR3 sequence is CANPPGQGAREQFF. The CDR3, as DNA: TGTGCCAACCCTCCAGGACAGGGGGCGCGTGAGCAGTTCTTC.

This clonotype was seen a few times. This chain uses TRBV5-1 with TRBJ1-4; possibly TRBD1 for D (5 bases). V gave up 4 bases and J gave up 8 bases, with 21 bases separating them. This CDR3 is built from 16 residues. Looked up from germline, CDR1 is SGHRS and CDR2 is YFSETQ. The DNA for the CDR3 is TGCGCCAGCAGCCCCGGGGATATGAAAAGGGGAGAAAAACTGTTTTTT. Translated: CASSPGDMKRGEKLFF.

This clonotype came up many times. The rearrangement uses TRBV7-8 and TRBJ1-3; D is unresolved. There are 15 residues in the CDR3. Germline CDR1 reads SGHVS; CDR2 reads FQNEAQ. V was shortened by 1 base and J by 3 bases, with 10 bases between the two germline ends. CDR3 nucleotide sequence: TGTGCCAGCAGCTTAGAGGTGGGAAGTGGAAACACCATATATTTT. Amino acid sequence: CASSLEVGSGNTIYF.

The V call is TRBV15, the J call TRBJ1-1, with 7 bases aligning to TRBD1. Per the germline V gene, CDR1 is LNHNV and CDR2 is YYDKDF (reference sequence). The CDR3 totals 11 residues. Unmatched junction bases numbered 4, after V lost 8 bases and J lost 7 bases. The CDR3, as DNA: TGTGCCACCTTCCGGGACAGTGAAGCTTTCTTT. It encodes CATFRDSEAFF.

The V gene is TRBV5-1, the J gene TRBJ2-1; 9 bases are a match to TRBD1. J was trimmed by 0 bases and V by 0 bases; bases with no gene match: 7. The CDR3 runs to 18 residues. CDR1 and CDR2 (germline): SGHRS, YFSETQ. CDR3 in amino acids: CASSLGRTGESSYNEQFF. The CDR3 nucleotides are TGCGCCAGCAGCTTGGGGCGGACAGGGGAAAGCTCCTACAATGAGCAGTTCTTC.

V usage is TRBV7-2 and J usage is TRBJ2-2, with 9 bases aligning to TRBD1. The CDR3 is 14 amino acids. V lost 3 bases, J lost 10 bases, and 6 bases stayed unmatched. Germline assignment: CDR1 SGHTA and CDR2 FQGNSA. The CDR3 bases are TGTGCCAGCAGCTTCCACAGGGGGCCCTCGGAGCTGTTTTTT. Its translation is CASSFHRGPSELFF.

This clonotype occurred many times. The genes are TRBV29-1 and TRBJ2-5; TRBD1 matches 7 bases. The V segment lost 5 bases and the J segment 2 bases; nucleotides outside the gene matches: 2. This CDR3 has 12 residues. Germline CDR1 SQVTM, CDR2 ANQGSEA. CDR3 DNA: TGCAGCGTTAGGGGGCCTCAAGAGACCCAGTACTTC. Translated, it gives CSVRGPQETQYF.

This clonotype showed up many times. The chain joins TRBV20-1 to TRBJ1-1, with a weak D call TRBD1 (5 bases). V was shortened by 0 bases and J by 0 bases, with 5 bases between the two germline ends. Germline loops: CDR1 DFQATT, CDR2 SNEGSKA (reference sequence). There are 13 residues in the CDR3. CDR3 region: CSAREGLNTEAFF. The CDR3, as DNA: TGCAGTGCTAGAGAGGGGCTGAACACTGAAGCTTTCTTT.

This clonotype has ten or more counts. The chain has TRBV20-1 and TRBJ2-3, with TRBD2 identical over 8 bases. CDR1 DFQATT and CDR2 SNEGSKA come from the germline V gene (reference sequence). The CDR3 contains 17 residues. The junction had 15 bases not matched to a gene; V was cut back by 5 bases and J by 2 bases. The CDR3 loop reads CSAPSLGERGTTDTQYF. The CDR3 coding sequence is TGCAGTGCTCCGAGCTTGGGGGAGCGGGGGACCACAGATACGCAGTATTTT.

This clonotype was seen ten or more times. The gene calls are TRBV29-1 and TRBJ2-1, with 8 nucleotides matching TRBD2. Germline lookup yields CDR1 SQVTM and CDR2 ANQGSEA. V was pared by 2 bases and J by 3 bases, with 0 bases of the junction left unmatched. CDR3 length equals 13 residues. The CDR3 region is CSVERGGYNEQFF. CDR3 DNA: TGCAGCGTTGAACGGGGGGGCTACAATGAGCAGTTCTTC.

The sample holds many counts of this clonotype. V and J are TRBV12-5 and TRBJ2-4; the match to TRBD1 covers 8 bases. V shed 6 bases and J 8 bases; nucleotides not matched to a gene: 9. Per the germline V gene, CDR1 is LGHNT and CDR2 is FRNRAP. The CDR3 totals 14 residues. CDR3 protein: CASGHGQGSDIQYF. The CDR3 DNA reads as TGTGCTAGTGGCCACGGACAGGGTTCGGACATTCAGTACTTC.

The chain recombines TRBV7-6 with TRBJ2-5; 9 bases map to TRBD2. J lost 2 bases, V lost 5 bases, and 9 bases had no gene match. This CDR3 spans 16 amino acids. Germline assignment: CDR1 SGHVS and CDR2 FNYEAQ. The CDR3 DNA sequence: TGTGCCAGCAGCCCCCCCCGGACTAGCGTACAAGAGACCCAGTACTTC. This gives the protein CASSPPRTSVQETQYF.

This clonotype was seen many times. V and J are TRBV7-2 and TRBJ2-3; 9 positions agree with TRBD1. This CDR3 has 16 amino acids. V was pared by 1 base and J by 0 bases, with 2 bases of the junction left unmatched. Germline-derived CDR1 and CDR2 are SGHTA and FQGNSA. In DNA, the CDR3 is TGTGCCAGCAGCTTAGTCGGGACAGGGAGCACAGATACGCAGTATTTT. As protein: CASSLVGTGSTDTQYF.

The genes are TRBV20-1 and TRBJ2-1; the D gene is possibly TRBD2 (6 bases). Germline CDR1 and CDR2: DFQATT and SNEGSKA (reference sequence). The CDR3 has 14 residues. Deletions cut 3 bases from V and 8 bases from J, with 17 bases between. CDR3 in DNA: TGCAGTGCTAGTGTCCTAGCGCGTCACGATGAGCAGTTCTTC. Translation: CSASVLARHDEQFF.

J is TRBJ2-7 and V is TRBV7-2; 8 nucleotides match TRBD1. This CDR3 spans 16 amino acids. With 1 base clipped from V and 6 bases from J, the junction kept 11 bases outside the gene matches. Germline CDR1 and CDR2: SGHTA and FQGNSA. The CDR3 here is CASSLGQGAHQGEQYF. The CDR3, as DNA: TGTGCCAGCAGCTTAGGCCAGGGGGCTCACCAGGGCGAGCAGTACTTC.